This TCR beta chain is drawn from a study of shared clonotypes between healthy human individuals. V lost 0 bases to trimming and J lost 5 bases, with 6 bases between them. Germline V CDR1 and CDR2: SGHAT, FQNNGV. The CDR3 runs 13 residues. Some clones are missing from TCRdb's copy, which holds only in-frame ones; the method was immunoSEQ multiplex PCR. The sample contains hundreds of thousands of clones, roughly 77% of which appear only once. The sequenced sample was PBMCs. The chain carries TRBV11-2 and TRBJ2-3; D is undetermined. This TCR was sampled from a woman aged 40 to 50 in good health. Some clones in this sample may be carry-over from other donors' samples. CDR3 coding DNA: TGTGCCAGCAGCTTAGATCGTGGAGATACGCAGTATTTT. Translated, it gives CASSLDRGDTQYF.